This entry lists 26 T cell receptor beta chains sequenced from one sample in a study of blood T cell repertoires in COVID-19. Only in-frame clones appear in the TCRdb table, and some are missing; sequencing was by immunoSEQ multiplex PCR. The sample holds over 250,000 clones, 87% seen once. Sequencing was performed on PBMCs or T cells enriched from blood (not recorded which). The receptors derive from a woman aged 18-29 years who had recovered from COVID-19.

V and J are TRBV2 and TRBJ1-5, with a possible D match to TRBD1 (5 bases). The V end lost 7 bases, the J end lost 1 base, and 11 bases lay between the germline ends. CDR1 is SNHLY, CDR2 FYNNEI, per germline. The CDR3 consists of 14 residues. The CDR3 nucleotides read TGTGCCAGCAAGGGGCTGGTCAGCAATCAGCCCCAGCATTTT. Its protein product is CASKGLVSNQPQHF.

Here the CDR3 DNA reads TGTGCCAGTAGTCTCGGAGACAGGGGACCACCCCATCAGCCCCAGCATTTT. It codes for CASSLGDRGPPHQPQHF. V is TRBV19 and J is TRBJ1-5; TRBD1 matches at 8 bases. J lost 5 bases, V lost 5 bases, and 14 bases had no gene match. Germline lookup yields CDR1 LNHDA and CDR2 SQIVND (reference sequence). The CDR3 is 17 amino acids.

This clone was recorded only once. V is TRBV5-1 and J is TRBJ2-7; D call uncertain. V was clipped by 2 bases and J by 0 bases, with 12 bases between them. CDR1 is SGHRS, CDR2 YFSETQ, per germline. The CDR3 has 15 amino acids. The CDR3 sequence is CASSLGETHSYEQYF. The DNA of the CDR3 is TGCGCCAGCAGCTTAGGAGAAACCCACTCCTACGAGCAGTACTTC.

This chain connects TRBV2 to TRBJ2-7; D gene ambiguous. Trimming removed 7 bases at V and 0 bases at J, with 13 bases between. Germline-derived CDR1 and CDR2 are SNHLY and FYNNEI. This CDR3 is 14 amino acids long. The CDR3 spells CASMERSNSYEQYF. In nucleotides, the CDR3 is TGTGCCAGCATGGAGAGGTCTAACTCCTACGAGCAGTACTTC.

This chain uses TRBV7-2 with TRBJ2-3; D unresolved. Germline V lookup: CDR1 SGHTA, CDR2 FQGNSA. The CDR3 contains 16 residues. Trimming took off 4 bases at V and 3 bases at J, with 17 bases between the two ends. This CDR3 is CASSSISVLVTDTQYF. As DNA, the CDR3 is TGTGCCAGCAGCTCGATCAGCGTTCTCGTTACAGATACGCAGTATTTT.

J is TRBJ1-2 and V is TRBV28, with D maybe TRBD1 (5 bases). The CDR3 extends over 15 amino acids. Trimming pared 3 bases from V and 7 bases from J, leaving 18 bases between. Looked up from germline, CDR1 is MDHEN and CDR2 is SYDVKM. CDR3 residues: CASSFLGPGRGGYTF. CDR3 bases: TGTGCCAGCAGTTTTCTGGGGCCAGGGCGGGGTGGCTACACCTTC.

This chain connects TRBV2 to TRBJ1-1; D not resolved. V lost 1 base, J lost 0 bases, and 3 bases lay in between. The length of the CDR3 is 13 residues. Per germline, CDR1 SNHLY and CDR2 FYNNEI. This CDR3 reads CASSEDMNTEAFF. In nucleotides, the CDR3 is TGTGCCAGCAGTGAAGACATGAACACTGAAGCTTTCTTT.

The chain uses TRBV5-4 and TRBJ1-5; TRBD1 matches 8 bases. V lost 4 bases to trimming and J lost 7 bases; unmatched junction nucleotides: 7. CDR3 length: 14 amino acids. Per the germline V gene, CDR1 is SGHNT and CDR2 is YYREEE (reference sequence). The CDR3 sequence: CASSVGAGGQPQHF. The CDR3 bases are TGTGCCAGCAGCGTTGGGGCAGGGGGCCAGCCCCAGCATTTT.

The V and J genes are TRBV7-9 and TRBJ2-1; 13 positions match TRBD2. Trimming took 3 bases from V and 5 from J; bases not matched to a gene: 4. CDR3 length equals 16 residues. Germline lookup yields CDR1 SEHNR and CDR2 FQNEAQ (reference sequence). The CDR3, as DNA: TGTGCCAGCAGCTTCCGACTAGCGGGAGGTCACAATGAGCAGTTCTTC. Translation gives CASSFRLAGGHNEQFF.

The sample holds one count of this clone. The chain's CDR3 is CTAGAGELFF. As DNA, the CDR3 is TGTACCGCGGGTGCCGGGGAGCTGTTTTTT. The chain combines TRBV6-5 with TRBJ2-2; possibly TRBD2 for D (5 bases). The CDR3 loop spans 10 amino acids. CDR1 MNHEY and CDR2 SVGAGI come from the germline V gene.

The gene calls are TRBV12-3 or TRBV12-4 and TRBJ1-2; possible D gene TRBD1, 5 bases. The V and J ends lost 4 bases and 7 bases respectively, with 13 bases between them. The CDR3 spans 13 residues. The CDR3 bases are TGTGCCAGCAGTTCCGGGGGGGTTCCTGGCTACACCTTC. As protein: CASSSGGVPGYTF.

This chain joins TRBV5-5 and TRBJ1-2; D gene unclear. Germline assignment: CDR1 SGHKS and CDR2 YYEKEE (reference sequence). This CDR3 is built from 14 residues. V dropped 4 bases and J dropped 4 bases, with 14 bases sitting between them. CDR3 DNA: TGTGCCAGCAGCCCGGGAGGTGAGCGCTATGGCTACACCTTC. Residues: CASSPGGERYGYTF.

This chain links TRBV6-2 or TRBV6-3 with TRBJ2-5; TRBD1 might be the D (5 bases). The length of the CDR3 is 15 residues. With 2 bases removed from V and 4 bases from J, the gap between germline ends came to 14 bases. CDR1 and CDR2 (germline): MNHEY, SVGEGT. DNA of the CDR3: TGTGCCAGCAGTTACGCAGGGTATCTCGGAGAGACCCAGTACTTC. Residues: CASSYAGYLGETQYF.

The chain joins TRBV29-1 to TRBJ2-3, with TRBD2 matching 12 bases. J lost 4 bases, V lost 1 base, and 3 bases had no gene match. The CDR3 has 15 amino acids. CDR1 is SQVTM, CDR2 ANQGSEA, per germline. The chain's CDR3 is CSVEGLAGGSDTQYF. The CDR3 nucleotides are TGCAGCGTTGAAGGCCTAGCGGGGGGGTCAGATACGCAGTATTTT.

CDR3 coding DNA: TGTGCCAGCAGTAGACAGGGTAACTACGAGCAGTACTTC. Amino acid sequence: CASSRQGNYEQYF. The chain has TRBV28 and TRBJ2-7; 7 bases align to TRBD1. The CDR3 length is 13 residues. The V gene's germline CDR1 is MDHEN and CDR2 SYDVKM. V trimming: 5 bases; J trimming: 3 bases; junction bases outside the gene matches: 4.

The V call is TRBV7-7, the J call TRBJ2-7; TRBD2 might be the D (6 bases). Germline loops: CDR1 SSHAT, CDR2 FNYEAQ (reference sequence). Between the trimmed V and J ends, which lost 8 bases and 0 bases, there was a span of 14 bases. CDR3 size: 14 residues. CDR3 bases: TGTGCCAGCCAGAGGACTATCTCCTCCTACGAGCAGTACTTC. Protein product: CASQRTISSYEQYF.

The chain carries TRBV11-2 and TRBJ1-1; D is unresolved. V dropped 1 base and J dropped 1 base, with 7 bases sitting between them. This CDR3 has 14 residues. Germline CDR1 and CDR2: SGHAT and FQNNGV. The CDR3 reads CASSLVAGNTEAFF. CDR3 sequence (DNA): TGTGCCAGCAGCTTAGTTGCAGGGAACACTGAAGCTTTCTTT.

The CDR3 reads CASIPDSSAPLHF. The CDR3 DNA sequence: TGTGCCAGCATTCCGGACAGCTCGGCACCCCTCCACTTT. The chain joins TRBV2 to TRBJ1-6; TRBD1 might be the D (6 bases). Germline values: CDR1 SNHLY, CDR2 FYNNEI. The CDR3 spans 13 residues. Trimming pared 7 bases from V and 11 bases from J, leaving 15 bases between.

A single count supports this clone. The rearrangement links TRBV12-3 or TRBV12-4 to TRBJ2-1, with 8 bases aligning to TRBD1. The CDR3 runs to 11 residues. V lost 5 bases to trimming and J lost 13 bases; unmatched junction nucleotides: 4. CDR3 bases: TGTGCCAGCAGTCTCGACAGGGGCCAGTTCTTC. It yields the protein CASSLDRGQFF.

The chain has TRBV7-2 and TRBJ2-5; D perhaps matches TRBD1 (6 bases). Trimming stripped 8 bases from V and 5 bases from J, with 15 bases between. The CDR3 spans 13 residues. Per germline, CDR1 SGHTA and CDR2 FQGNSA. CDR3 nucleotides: TGTGCCAGCGGATCGGTGAGGGGGGAGACCCAGTACTTC. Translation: CASGSVRGETQYF.

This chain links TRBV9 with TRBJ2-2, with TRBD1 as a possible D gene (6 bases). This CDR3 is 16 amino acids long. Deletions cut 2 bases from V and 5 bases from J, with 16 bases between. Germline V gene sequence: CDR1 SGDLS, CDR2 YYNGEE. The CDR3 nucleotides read TGTGCCAGCAGCGTTGTGGTGGGGGCCCTTACCGGGGAGCTGTTTTTT. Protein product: CASSVVVGALTGELFF. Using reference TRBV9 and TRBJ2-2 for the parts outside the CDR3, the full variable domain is DSGVTQTPKHLITATGQRVTLRCSPRSGDLSVYWYQQSLDQGLQFLIQYYNGEERAKGNILERFSAQQFPDLHSELNLSSLELGDSALYFCASSVVVGALTGELFFGEGSRLTVL.

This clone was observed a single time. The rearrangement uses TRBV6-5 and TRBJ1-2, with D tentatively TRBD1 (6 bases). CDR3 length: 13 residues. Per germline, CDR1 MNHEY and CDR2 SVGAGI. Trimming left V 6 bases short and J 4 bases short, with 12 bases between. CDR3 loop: CASSGQLFYGYTF. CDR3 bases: TGTGCCAGCAGCGGACAGCTGTTCTATGGCTACACCTTC.

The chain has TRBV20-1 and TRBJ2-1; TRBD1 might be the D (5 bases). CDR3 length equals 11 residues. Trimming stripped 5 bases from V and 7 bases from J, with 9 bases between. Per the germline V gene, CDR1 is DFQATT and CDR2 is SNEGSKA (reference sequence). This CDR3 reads CSAWGSNEQFF. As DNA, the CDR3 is TGCAGTGCTTGGGGCTCTAATGAGCAGTTCTTC.

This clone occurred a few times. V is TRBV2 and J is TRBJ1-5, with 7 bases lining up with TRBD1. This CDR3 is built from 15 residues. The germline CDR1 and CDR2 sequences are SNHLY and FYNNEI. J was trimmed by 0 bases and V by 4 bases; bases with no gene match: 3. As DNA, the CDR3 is TGTGCCAGCAGTGGGGACAGTCATAGCAATCAGCCCCAGCATTTT. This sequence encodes CASSGDSHSNQPQHF.

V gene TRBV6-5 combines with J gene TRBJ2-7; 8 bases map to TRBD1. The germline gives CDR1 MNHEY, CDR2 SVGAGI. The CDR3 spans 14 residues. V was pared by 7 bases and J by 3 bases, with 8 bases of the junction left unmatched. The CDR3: CASKPDRGLYEQYF. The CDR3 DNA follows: TGTGCCAGCAAACCCGACAGGGGCCTCTACGAGCAGTACTTC.

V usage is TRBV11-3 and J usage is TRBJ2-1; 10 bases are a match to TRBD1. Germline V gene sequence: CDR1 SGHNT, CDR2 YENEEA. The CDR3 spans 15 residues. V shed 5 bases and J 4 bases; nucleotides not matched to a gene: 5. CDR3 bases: TGTGCCAGCAGCCCGACAGGGGGCGCTTACAATGAGCAGTTCTTC. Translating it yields CASSPTGGAYNEQFF.